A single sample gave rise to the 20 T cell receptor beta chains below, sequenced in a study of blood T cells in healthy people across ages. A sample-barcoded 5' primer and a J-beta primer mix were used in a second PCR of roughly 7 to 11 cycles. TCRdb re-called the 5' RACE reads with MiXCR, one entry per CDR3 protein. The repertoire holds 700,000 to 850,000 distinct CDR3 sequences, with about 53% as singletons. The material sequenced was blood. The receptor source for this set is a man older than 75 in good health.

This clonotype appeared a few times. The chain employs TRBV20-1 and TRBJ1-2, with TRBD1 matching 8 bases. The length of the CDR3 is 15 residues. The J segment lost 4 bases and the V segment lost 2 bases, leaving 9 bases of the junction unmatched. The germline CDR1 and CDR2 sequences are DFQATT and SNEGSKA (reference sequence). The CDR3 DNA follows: TGCAGTGCTAGACCATACGGACAGGGCGGCTATGGCTACACCTTC. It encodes CSARPYGQGGYGYTF.

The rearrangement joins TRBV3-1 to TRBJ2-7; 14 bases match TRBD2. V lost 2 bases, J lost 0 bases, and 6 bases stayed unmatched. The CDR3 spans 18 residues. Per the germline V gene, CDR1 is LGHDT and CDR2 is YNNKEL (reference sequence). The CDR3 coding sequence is TGTGCCAGCAGCCAACATGGACTAGCGGGGGGAGGCTCCTACGAGCAGTACTTC. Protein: CASSQHGLAGGGSYEQYF.

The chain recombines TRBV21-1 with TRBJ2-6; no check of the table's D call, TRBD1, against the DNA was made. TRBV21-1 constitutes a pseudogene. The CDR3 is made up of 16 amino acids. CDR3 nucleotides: TGTGCCAGCAGCAAACCCGGACAGGCCGGGGCCAACGTCCTGACTTTC. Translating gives CASSKPGQAGANVLTF.

DNA for the CDR3: TGTGCCAGCAAACAACAGGGGAATCAGCCCCAGCATTTT. As protein: CASKQQGNQPQHF. The V gene is TRBV6-5, the J gene TRBJ1-5, with 7 nucleotides matching TRBD1. Germline V gives CDR1 MNHEY, CDR2 SVGAGI. This CDR3 has 13 residues. Trimming at V came to 7 bases and at J to 4 bases, leaving 4 bases not matched to a gene.

The CDR3 sequence is CASPVSGGMYEQYF. The CDR3 coding sequence is TGTGCCAGCCCCGTCTCGGGAGGGATGTACGAGCAGTACTTC. The chain combines TRBV2 with TRBJ2-4; TRBD2 agrees at 8 bases. The better agreement between TRBJ2-7 and the DNA end casts doubt on the J call. The germline V gene has CDR1 SNHLY and CDR2 FYNNEI. This CDR3 has 14 residues.

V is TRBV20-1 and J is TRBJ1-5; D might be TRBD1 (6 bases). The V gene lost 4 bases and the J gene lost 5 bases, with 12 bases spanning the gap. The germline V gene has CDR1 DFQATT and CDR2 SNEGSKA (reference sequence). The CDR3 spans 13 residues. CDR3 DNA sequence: TGCAGTGCTACTCAGGGGCGGGATCAGCCCCAGCATTTT. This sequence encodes CSATQGRDQPQHF.

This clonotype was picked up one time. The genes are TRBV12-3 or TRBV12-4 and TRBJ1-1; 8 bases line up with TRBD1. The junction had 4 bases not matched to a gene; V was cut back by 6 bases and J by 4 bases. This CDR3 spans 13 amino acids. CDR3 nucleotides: TGTGCCAGCAGCTGGGACAGGTCCACTGAAGCTTTCTTT. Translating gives CASSWDRSTEAFF.

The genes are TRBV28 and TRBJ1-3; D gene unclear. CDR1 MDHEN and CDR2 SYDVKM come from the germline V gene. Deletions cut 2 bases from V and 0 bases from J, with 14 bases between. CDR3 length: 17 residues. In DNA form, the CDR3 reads TGTGCCAGCAGTTTAGGTGGTGCGCCCATCTCTGGAAACACCATATATTTT. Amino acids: CASSLGGAPISGNTIYF.

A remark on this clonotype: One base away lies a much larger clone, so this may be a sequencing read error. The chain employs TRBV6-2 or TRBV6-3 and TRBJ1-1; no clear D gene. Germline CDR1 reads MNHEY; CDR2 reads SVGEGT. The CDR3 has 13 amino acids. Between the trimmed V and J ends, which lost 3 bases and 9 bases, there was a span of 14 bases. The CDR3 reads CASSYLGSVKAFF. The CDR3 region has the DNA TGTGCCAGCAGTTATTTGGGGTCTGTGAAAGCTTTCTTT.

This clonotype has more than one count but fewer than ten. CDR3 coding DNA: TGCAGCGTTGAACGTCGGAGCAATCAGCCCCAGCATTTT. This sequence encodes CSVERRSNQPQHF. This chain connects TRBV29-1 to TRBJ1-5; D gene ambiguous. The CDR3 spans 13 residues. CDR1 and CDR2 from the germline V gene are SQVTM and ANQGSEA. V lost 2 bases and J lost 1, with 6 bases in between.

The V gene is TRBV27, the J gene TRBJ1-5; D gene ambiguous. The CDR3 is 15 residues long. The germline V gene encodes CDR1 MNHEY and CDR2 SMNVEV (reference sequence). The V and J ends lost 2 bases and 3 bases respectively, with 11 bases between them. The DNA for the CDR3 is TGTGCCAGCAGTTTAGCGCTCGGGATCAATCAGCCCCAGCATTTT. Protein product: CASSLALGINQPQHF.

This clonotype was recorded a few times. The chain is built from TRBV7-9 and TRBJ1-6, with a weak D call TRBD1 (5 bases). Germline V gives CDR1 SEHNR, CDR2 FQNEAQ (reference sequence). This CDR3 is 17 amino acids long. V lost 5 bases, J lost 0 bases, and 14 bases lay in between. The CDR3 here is CASSKGNPSSYNSPLHF. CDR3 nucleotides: TGTGCCAGCAGCAAGGGGAACCCCAGCTCCTATAATTCACCCCTCCACTTT.

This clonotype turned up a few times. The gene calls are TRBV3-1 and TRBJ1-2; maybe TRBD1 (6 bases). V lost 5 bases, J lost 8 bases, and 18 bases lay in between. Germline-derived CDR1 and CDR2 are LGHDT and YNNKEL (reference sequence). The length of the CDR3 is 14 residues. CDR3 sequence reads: CASSELTGPVGYTF. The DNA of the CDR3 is TGTGCCAGCAGCGAGTTGACAGGCCCGGTCGGCTACACCTTC.

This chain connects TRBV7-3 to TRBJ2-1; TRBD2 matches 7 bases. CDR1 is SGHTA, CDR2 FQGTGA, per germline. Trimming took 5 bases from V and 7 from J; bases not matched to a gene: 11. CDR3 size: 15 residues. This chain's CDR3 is CASSKNAGVWNEQFF. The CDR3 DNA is TGTGCCAGCAGCAAAAATGCGGGAGTATGGAATGAGCAGTTCTTC.

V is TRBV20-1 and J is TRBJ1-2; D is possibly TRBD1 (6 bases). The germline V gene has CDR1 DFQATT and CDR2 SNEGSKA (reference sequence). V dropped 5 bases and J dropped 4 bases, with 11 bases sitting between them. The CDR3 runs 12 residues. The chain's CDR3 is CSASQGPYGYTF. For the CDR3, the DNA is TGCAGTGCTTCTCAGGGGCCCTATGGCTACACCTTC.

In DNA, the CDR3 is TGTGCCAGCAGCCCTCGCTTAGGGCCCCAGCATTTT. Translated, it gives CASSPRLGPQHF. The chain uses TRBV3-1 and TRBJ1-5; D is undetermined. The CDR3 totals 12 residues. The germline V and J ends were trimmed by 4 bases and 9 bases, with 10 bases remaining between them. The germline CDR1 and CDR2 sequences are LGHDT and YNNKEL (reference sequence).

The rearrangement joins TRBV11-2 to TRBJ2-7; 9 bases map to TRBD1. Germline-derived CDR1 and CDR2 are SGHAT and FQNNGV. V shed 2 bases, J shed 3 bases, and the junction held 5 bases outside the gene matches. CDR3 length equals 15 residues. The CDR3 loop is CASSLTADRGYEQYF. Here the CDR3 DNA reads TGTGCCAGCAGCTTAACAGCGGACAGGGGCTACGAGCAGTACTTC.

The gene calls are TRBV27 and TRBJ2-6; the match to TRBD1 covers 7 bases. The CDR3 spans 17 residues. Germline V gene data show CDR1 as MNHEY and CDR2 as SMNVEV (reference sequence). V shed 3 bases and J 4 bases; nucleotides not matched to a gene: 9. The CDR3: CASSFDSRGQGANVLTF. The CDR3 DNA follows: TGTGCCAGCAGTTTTGATTCGAGGGGGCAAGGGGCCAACGTCCTGACTTTC.

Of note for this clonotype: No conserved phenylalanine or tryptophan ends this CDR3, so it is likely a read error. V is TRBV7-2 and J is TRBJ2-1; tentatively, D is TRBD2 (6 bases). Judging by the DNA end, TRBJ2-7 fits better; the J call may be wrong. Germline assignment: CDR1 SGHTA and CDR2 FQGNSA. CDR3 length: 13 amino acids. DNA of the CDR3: TGTGCCAGCAGCTTGGGGGGTTACAATGAGCAGTACATC. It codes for CASSLGGYNEQYI.

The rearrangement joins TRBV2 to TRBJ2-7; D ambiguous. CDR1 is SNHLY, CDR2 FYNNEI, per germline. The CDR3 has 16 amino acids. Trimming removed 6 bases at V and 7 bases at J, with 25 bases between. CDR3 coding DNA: TGTGCCAGCAGACGCGACTTGAGAGCCTCCTACAATGAGCAGTACTTC. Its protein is CASRRDLRASYNEQYF.